This T cell receptor beta chain came from a study of OX40 agonist ivuxolimab in advanced cancers. The CDR3 runs to 15 residues. V was pared by 6 bases and J by 2 bases, with 11 bases between. Germline V gives CDR1 SNHLY, CDR2 FYNNEI. This table comes from immunoSEQ multiplex PCR, and its TCRdb copy is limited to in-frame clones, with some not included. The sample carries 43,000 or so clones, around 88% recorded once. V usage is TRBV2 and J usage is TRBJ2-6; D unclear. This clonotype originated in an adult with an advanced solid tumor such as melanoma, head and neck, liver or kidney cancer. Sequencing used CD4+ or CD8+ T cells sorted from blood, obtained in a trial of the OX40 agonist ivuxolimab. CDR3 sequence reads: CASSQRSTGANVLTF. The CDR3 DNA sequence: TGTGCCAGCAGCCAGAGGTCGACTGGGGCCAACGTCCTGACTTTC.